The text below deals with one T cell receptor beta chain. Its specificity is not known. The table came from immunoSEQ multiplex PCR; TCRdb's copy has only in-frame clones and leaves some out. Of tens of thousands of clones listed, 84% are singletons. This sample is drawn from a study of OX40 agonist ivuxolimab in advanced cancers. In the study overall: Dosing consisted of intravenous ivuxolimab at 0.01 to 10 mg/kg every 2 weeks.

Findings and caveats of the study: At doses 0.1 to 3.0 mg/kg, CD4+ and CD8+ clones expanded.

Germline CDR1 SGHTA, CDR2 FQGNSA. The length of the CDR3 is 14 residues. V lost 5 bases, J lost 4 bases, and 4 bases stayed unmatched. The chain has TRBV7-2 and TRBJ1-1, with 10 bases identical to TRBD1. The input for sequencing was CD4+ or CD8+ T cells sorted from blood, taken in a trial of the OX40 agonist ivuxolimab. The clonotype originates from an adult with an advanced solid tumor such as melanoma, head and neck, liver or kidney cancer. The CDR3 coding sequence is TGTGCCAGCAGCCGGACAGGGGGTTTCACTGAAGCTTTCTTT. Its protein product is CASSRTGGFTEAFF.